The next 9 T cell receptor beta chains were all read from a single sample in a study of T cell responses to AZD1222 COVID-19 vaccine. Here immunoSEQ multiplex PCR was the method, and the copy in TCRdb shows in-frame clones only, minus some. The table has some 150,000 clones, roughly 90% seen once; the top ten hold 5.4%. The material sequenced was peripheral blood, taken 28 days after the second dose of the MenACWY control vaccine. The source of these receptors is an adult who received the MenACWY meningococcal vaccine as a control.

V and J are TRBV6-5 and TRBJ1-1; D may be TRBD1 (5 bases). The CDR3 covers 11 residues. Germline V gene lookup returns CDR1 MNHEY and CDR2 SVGAGI. Trimming pared 3 bases from V and 9 bases from J, leaving 8 bases between. CDR3 amino acids: CASSYRQKAFF. The CDR3 nucleotides are TGTGCCAGCAGTTATAGACAGAAAGCTTTCTTT.

The chain joins TRBV12-5 to TRBJ1-5; TRBD1 is a possible D gene (6 bases). The V end lost 4 bases, the J end lost 4 bases, and 11 bases lay between the germline ends. The CDR3 is made up of 14 amino acids. Germline V gene sequence: CDR1 LGHNT, CDR2 FRNRAP. The CDR3 reads CASGSGTLNQPQHF. CDR3 DNA: TGTGCTAGTGGTTCCGGGACACTGAATCAGCCCCAGCATTTT.

The V and J genes are TRBV5-4 and TRBJ2-2; tentatively, D is TRBD1 or TRBD2 (6 bases each). Germline CDR1 SGHNT, CDR2 YYREEE (reference sequence). V dropped 0 bases and J dropped 5 bases, with 14 bases sitting between them. The CDR3 loop spans 16 amino acids. The CDR3 loop is CASSLGRGQRTGELFF. CDR3 nucleotides: TGTGCCAGCAGCTTGGGACGGGGGCAAAGAACCGGGGAGCTGTTTTTT.

CDR3 DNA: TGTGCCAGCAGTGAAGTCAAGGGCTTGGATGAAAAACTGTTTTTT. It specifies CASSEVKGLDEKLFF. V and J are TRBV6-1 and TRBJ1-4; D not certain. Germline V lookup: CDR1 MNHNS, CDR2 SASEGT. This CDR3 region has 15 residues. Trimming left V 1 base short and J 6 bases short, with 12 bases between.

This chain joins TRBV5-4 and TRBJ1-2; maybe TRBD1 (6 bases). Trimming left V 5 bases short and J 6 bases short, with 17 bases between. CDR1 is SGHNT, CDR2 YYREEE, per germline (reference sequence). This CDR3 is built from 14 residues. CDR3 sequence: CASSLPGGLDGYTF. CDR3 nucleotides: TGTGCCAGCAGTTTGCCGGGGGGGCTTGATGGCTACACCTTC.

The J gene is TRBJ1-2, the V gene TRBV5-1; 9 positions agree with TRBD1. With V trimmed by 0 bases and J by 8 bases, 8 bases remained unmatched. The CDR3 consists of 15 residues. The germline V gene encodes CDR1 SGHRS and CDR2 YFSETQ. The CDR3: CASSLVLGQGGGYTF. In DNA, the CDR3 is TGCGCCAGCAGCTTGGTGCTGGGACAGGGAGGAGGCTACACCTTC.

V and J are TRBV29-1 and TRBJ1-1; TRBD1 agrees at 9 bases. This CDR3 has 13 amino acids. The germline V gene encodes CDR1 SQVTM and CDR2 ANQGSEA. The junction had 3 bases not matched to a gene; V was cut back by 4 bases and J by 3 bases. In DNA form, the CDR3 reads TGCAGCGTTGTTTGGACAGGGGACACTGAAGCTTTCTTT. This sequence encodes CSVVWTGDTEAFF.

J is TRBJ2-2 and V is TRBV7-3; D tentatively reads TRBD1 or TRBD2 (5 bases each). Trimming pared 6 bases from V and 3 bases from J, leaving 11 bases between. The CDR3 runs to 14 residues. The germline CDR1 and CDR2 sequences are SGHTA and FQGTGA. CDR3 sequence: CASSRRGDTGELFF. CDR3 nucleotide sequence: TGTGCCAGCAGTCGACGAGGGGACACCGGGGAGCTGTTTTTT.

This rearrangement joins TRBV2 to TRBJ1-1; D remains unclear. This CDR3 comprises 13 residues. Looked up from germline, CDR1 is SNHLY and CDR2 is FYNNEI. Trimming stripped 8 bases from V and 1 base from J, with 11 bases between. The CDR3 loop reads CASRGDANTEAFF. Written as DNA, the CDR3 is TGTGCCAGCCGCGGCGACGCGAACACTGAAGCTTTCTTT. The whole variable domain, remainder taken from reference TRBV2 and TRBJ1-1, is EPEVTQTPSHQVTQMGQEVILRCVPISNHLYFYWYRQILGQKVEFLVSFYNNEISEKSEIFDDQFSVERPDGSNFTLKIRSTKLEDSAMYFCASRGDANTEAFFGQGTRLTVV.